This T cell receptor beta chain originates from a study of shared clonotypes between healthy human individuals (dated by TCRdb to about 2020). About the study as a whole: A couple of women and a few men aged 18 to 49 years were included in the cohort. Different laboratories and diverse techniques were used to prepare libraries and sequence TCR repertoires, to increase sequencing depth and limit assay-specific biases. To estimate repertoire size and how much clonotypes are shared between individuals, the study performed deep sequencing of blood TCR repertoires from a few healthy adults. Per donor, leukapheresis produced somewhere between about 0.94 and 9.5 billion PBMCs. For each donor, CD4 naive and CD4 memory were each run on three plates, CD8 naive on two plates, and CD8 memory on one plate.

The V end loses 1 base and the J end loses 4 bases, and a stretch of 11 bases separates them. Measured from the cysteine to the phenylalanine, the CDR3 is 15 residues long. The only DNA kept is the CDR3, 45 bases in frame from the first base. CDR1 and CDR2 (SGHAT, FQNNGV) derive from the germline V gene. The donors were healthy, HIV-negative adults who had no recently reported acute infections or vaccinations. Every donor was a Caucasian adult residing in Nashville, Tennessee, USA. CD4+ T cells were enriched through magnetic negative selection, after which naive cells were positively selected on CD45RA and the remaining negative fraction served as the memory subset. After blood collection by leukapheresis, PBMCs were isolated using Ficoll-Histopaque density gradient centrifugation and then cryopreserved in the vapor phase of liquid nitrogen. Purity and quantity of every magnetically sorted T cell population were checked by analytical flow cytometry. Genomic DNA was isolated from each sorted fraction and quantified by UV absorbance on a Nanodrop 2000c.

Findings and caveats that apply to the study as a whole: Clonotypes shared by all four sorted-subset donors showed higher generation probabilities than non-shared clonotypes. Incomplete sequencing was indicated by rarefaction of sorted-subset datasets, despite the large sequencing depth. Pairwise subsampling indicated that sequencing depth was expected to affect the degree of clonotype sharing among donors. Larger estimated clonotype richness was generally found for naive subsets than for memory subsets. Sampling was limited to blood, and TCR repertoires in tissue likely differ from TCR repertoires in blood. Because the study included only a small number of donors, the genetic and exposure-history diversity represented was limited. Sharing across four donors was observed for around 4.8% of naive CD4, around 3.5% of naive CD8, around 2.5% of memory CD4, and about 0.39% of memory CD8 clonotypes.

This clone was counted once. The antigen it recognizes is unknown. Per-base qualities were not stored, and no clone one base away is much larger. Using the deep immunoSEQ assay, TCR CDR3 regions were amplified from genomic DNA by multiplex PCR. Extracted genomic DNA from each cell subset was distributed evenly across all wells of several immunoSEQ 96-well plates, and each plate was treated as a replicate. For sorted subsets, each replicate PCR was loaded with roughly 190 ng genomic DNA, equivalent to 25,000 to 35,000 T cell genomes. The purified libraries were quantified using a Qubit 3.0 fluorometer, sized with a Bioanalyzer 2100, and then quantified again using the KAPA Library Quantification kit. Every immunoSEQ 96-well plate was sequenced on a separate single-read 150-cycle Illumina NextSeq 550 flow cell. On the authors' methods: Because the immunoSEQ output held only junctional sequences and lacked quality scores, the filtering could not match the filtering applied to full-length reads. To assign V/J genes and CDR3, sequences were annotated against IMGT germline references using PyIR, a Python wrapper for IgBLAST v1.9. Reads were filtered out if the reads had weak V/J assignments (E-value above 1e-6), no CDR3, stop codons, out-of-frame junctions, or ambiguous translated residues. V3J clonotypes were defined as sequences sharing the same inferred V gene, J gene, and CDR3 amino acid sequence. To compute the percentage overlap between repertoires, the number of shared unique clonotypes was divided by the size of the smaller repertoire. Repertoire richness was assessed with RTK rarefaction, the Chao1 estimator, and Recon v2.1 estimates of unobserved clonotypes. Generation probabilities were computed with OLGA for all TCRbeta clonotypes obtained by the gDNA method from a handful of donors. This is the immuneACCESS table as TCRdb keeps it, with only in-frame sequences that have V and J called. A part of the clones is gone; compared with another copy, unresolved V genes explain less than half, and the rest is unexplained. V and J calls and clone size follow that table, whereas D and trimming were derived from the DNA. In all, the sample holds millions of clones, and approximately 90% of those were seen once. Over 0.12% of the sample belongs to the ten largest clones.

Sequences were obtained from naive CD4+ T cells sorted from blood. The intended sense of this specimen's cell subset or site label: CD45RA+ positively selected. The rearrangement combines TRBV11-2 with TRBJ1-5, with the D gene not confidently named. The receptor was derived from a man between 18 and 29 years old in good health. The DNA is as follows: TGTGCCAGCAGCTTAGGTGGGCTGCTGAATCAGCCCCAGCATTTT. Protein translation: CASSLGGLLNQPQHF.